Listed here are 5 T cell receptor beta chains from one sample, sequenced in a study of cytomegalovirus exposure and HLA in healthy donors. PCR involved 60 Vbeta and 13 Jbeta primers. Here immunoSEQ multiplex PCR was the method, and the copy in TCRdb shows in-frame clones only, minus some. The sample has 110,000 or so clones; 65% to 75% are singletons. Sequencing was carried out using PBMCs. The receptors originated from a woman aged 50 to 60 in good health and CMV-seropositive.

This rearrangement joins TRBV5-1 to TRBJ2-3, with 14 positions matching TRBD2. V was pared by 4 bases and J by 7 bases, with 8 bases of the junction left unmatched. This CDR3 comprises 16 residues. CDR1 is SGHRS and CDR2 is YFSETQ in the germline V gene. In DNA form, the CDR3 reads TGCGCCAGCAGCGAGACTAGCGGGGGGGGTCGGAATACGCAGTATTTT. Its translation: CASSETSGGGRNTQYF.

The chain employs TRBV10-3 and TRBJ1-1; D possibly corresponds to TRBD1 (5 bases). The CDR3 is 16 residues long. Per germline, CDR1 ENHRY and CDR2 SYGVKD. Trimming pared 0 bases from V and 2 bases from J, leaving 13 bases between. CDR3 sequence reads: CAISESRSQGNTEAFF. CDR3 nucleotide sequence: TGTGCCATCAGTGAGTCGCGTTCGCAGGGTAACACTGAAGCTTTCTTT.

The V and J genes are TRBV19 and TRBJ1-1; 10 bases are a match to TRBD1. Trimming took 7 bases from V and 3 from J; bases not matched to a gene: 5. Germline V CDR1 and CDR2: LNHDA, SQIVND (reference sequence). The CDR3 is 14 residues long. The CDR3 nucleotides are TGTGCCAGTAATACCGGGACAGGGGACACTGAAGCTTTCTTT. Translation: CASNTGTGDTEAFF.

There are a few counts of this clone. The V call is TRBV25-1, the J call TRBJ2-1; TRBD2 agrees at 8 bases. Germline V gene lookup returns CDR1 MGHDK and CDR2 SYGVNS. Trimming at V came to 3 bases and at J to 6 bases, leaving 4 bases not matched to a gene. There are 14 residues in the CDR3. Here the CDR3 DNA reads TGTGCCAGCAGTGAGGCGGGGGGAGTCAATGAGCAGTTCTTC. Amino acid sequence: CASSEAGGVNEQFF. Looking up the rest from reference TRBV25-1 and TRBJ2-1 gives the full variable domain: EADIYQTPRYLVIGTGKKITLECSQTMGHDKMYWYQQDPGMELHLIHYSYGVNSTEKGDLSSESTVSRIRTEHFPLTLESARPSHTSQYLCASSEAGGVNEQFFGPGTRLTVL.

The rearrangement uses TRBV10-1 and TRBJ2-7; 8 nucleotides agree with TRBD1. This CDR3 comprises 13 residues. With 5 bases clipped from V and 4 bases from J, the junction kept 4 bases outside the gene matches. The germline V gene has CDR1 WNHNN and CDR2 SYGVQD (reference sequence). For the CDR3, the DNA is TGCGCCAGCAGTCCGGGACAGGCGTACGAGCAGTACTTC. Translated: CASSPGQAYEQYF.